This T cell receptor (beta chain) stems from a study of shared clonotypes between healthy human individuals. Study-level background: CD4 naive and memory got three plates each, CD8 naive two, CD8 memory one.

Authors' analysis steps: From ImmunoSEQ came sequences covering only the junction and carrying no quality scores, so filtering differed. Profiled with immunoSEQ multiplex PCR; TCRdb holds only in-frame clones, not every one. D and trimming were read from the DNA, whereas the V and J calls and clone size are those reported in that table. The sample has around 550,000 clones, approximately 95% seen once. The source material was naive CD4+ T cells sorted from blood. Indicated subset: CD45RA+ positively selected. The TCR comes from a woman aged 25 to 39 in good health.

The chain's CDR3 is CAYPSGQPSEQYF. The DNA of the CDR3 is TGTGCCTACCCTTCGGGACAACCCAGCGAGCAGTACTTC. The rearrangement links TRBV19 to TRBJ2-7, with a tentative D call TRBD1 (6 bases). There are 13 residues in the CDR3. Germline CDR1 LNHDA, CDR2 SQIVND (reference sequence). Trimming took 11 bases from V and 6 from J, leaving 20 bases between them. Looking up the rest from reference TRBV19 and TRBJ2-7 gives the full variable domain: DGGITQSPKYLFRKEGQNVTLSCEQNLNHDAMYWYRQDPGQGLRLIYYSQIVNDFQKGDIAEGYSVSREKKESFPLTVTSAQKNPTAFYLCAYPSGQPSEQYFGPGTRLTVT.